This T cell receptor (beta chain) was captured by sequencing in a study of blood T cell repertoires in COVID-19. As for the study in general: The analysed material was cDNA or gDNA that came from T cells, B-cell-depleted T cells, or PBMCs.

The repertoire was sequenced with immunoSEQ multiplex PCR; TCRdb's copy has only in-frame clones and lacks some. Seen here are roughly 230,000 clones, 89% observed once, and the top ten hold approximately 5%. Germline CDR1 is MNHEY and CDR2 is SVGAGI. The V and J ends lost 2 bases and 2 bases respectively, with 4 bases between them. This CDR3 region has 13 residues. This receptor was obtained from a woman between 35 and 50 years old who had recovered from COVID-19. The chain employs TRBV6-5 and TRBJ1-3; D remains unclear. Sequenced input: peripheral blood. The CDR3 nucleotides are TGTGCCAGCAGTTACGGCCCTGGAAACACCATATATTTT. It specifies CASSYGPGNTIYF.